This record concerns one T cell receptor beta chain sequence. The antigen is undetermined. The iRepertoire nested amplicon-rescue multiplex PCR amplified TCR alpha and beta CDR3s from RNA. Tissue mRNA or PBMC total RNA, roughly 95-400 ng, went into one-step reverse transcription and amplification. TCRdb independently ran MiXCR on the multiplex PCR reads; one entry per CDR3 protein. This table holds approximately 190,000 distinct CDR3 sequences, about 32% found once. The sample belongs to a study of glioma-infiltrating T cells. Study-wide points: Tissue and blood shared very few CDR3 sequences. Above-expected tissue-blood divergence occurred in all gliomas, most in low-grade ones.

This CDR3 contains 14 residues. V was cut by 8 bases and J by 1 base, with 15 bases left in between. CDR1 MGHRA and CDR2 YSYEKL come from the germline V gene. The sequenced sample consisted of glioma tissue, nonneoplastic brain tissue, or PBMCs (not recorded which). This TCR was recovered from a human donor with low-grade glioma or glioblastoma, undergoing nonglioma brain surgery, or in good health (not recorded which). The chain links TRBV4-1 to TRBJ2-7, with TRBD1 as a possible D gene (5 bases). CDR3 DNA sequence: TGCGCCAGCCAGGTTGAGGACACGTCCTACGAGCAGTACTTC. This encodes CASQVEDTSYEQYF.